This T cell receptor beta chain was captured in a study of T cells in Graves' hyperthyroidism and ophthalmopathy. Germline V lookup: CDR1 GTSNPN, CDR2 SVGIG (reference sequence). This CDR3 spans 16 amino acids. V trimming: 1 base; J trimming: 5 bases; junction bases outside the gene matches: 6. TCR beta CDR3 regions were amplified from RNA transcripts. TCR CDR3 regions were first amplified by RT-PCR with HTBI primers. In TCRdb, the multiplex PCR reads were re-called with MiXCR into one record per CDR3 protein. The table has around 430,000 distinct CDR3 sequences, under 15% seen once. Source material: blood. V and J are TRBV30 and TRBJ2-2; 11 nucleotides match TRBD2. The receptor was derived from a young woman with Graves' hyperthyroidism. The CDR3 sequence: CAWSGTSGSRTGELFF. DNA of the CDR3: TGTGCCTGGAGTGGTACTAGCGGGAGCCGGACCGGGGAGCTGTTTTTT.